This T cell receptor (beta chain) was observed in a study of cytomegalovirus exposure and HLA in healthy donors. Participants comprised healthy donors of bone marrow. Study-level findings and limits: A further, later analysis showed that HLA-associated TCR beta chains (compared with equally common others) were more clonally expanded. Earlier analysis looked at TCR beta V segments, and most were productive about 90% or about 30% of the time.

PCR involved 60 Vbeta and 13 Jbeta primers. Original handling: Unique TCR beta chains numbered about 80 million in a later analysis, with roughly 10 million shared. Clones were read by immunoSEQ multiplex PCR, and TCRdb kept only the in-frame ones, dropping some. For V, J and clone size, that table is used; D and trimming come from the DNA. The sample holds hundreds of thousands of clones, 76% seen once. Per the germline V gene, CDR1 is SSHAT and CDR2 is FNYEAQ (reference sequence). The CDR3 sequence is 15 residues long. On this clone itself: The antigen is unknown. A junction end diverges from the germline sequence, so it may reflect a read error.

V gene TRBV7-7 combines with J gene TRBJ2-5, with TRBD2 as a possible D gene (7 bases). The TCR originated in a man aged 18 to 35 in good health and CMV-seronegative. The sequenced sample consisted of PBMCs. CDR3 in amino acids: CASSFAGAPGETQYF. The CDR3, as DNA: TGTGCTAGCAGCTTCGCGGGGGCCCCGGGAGAGACCCAGTACTTC.